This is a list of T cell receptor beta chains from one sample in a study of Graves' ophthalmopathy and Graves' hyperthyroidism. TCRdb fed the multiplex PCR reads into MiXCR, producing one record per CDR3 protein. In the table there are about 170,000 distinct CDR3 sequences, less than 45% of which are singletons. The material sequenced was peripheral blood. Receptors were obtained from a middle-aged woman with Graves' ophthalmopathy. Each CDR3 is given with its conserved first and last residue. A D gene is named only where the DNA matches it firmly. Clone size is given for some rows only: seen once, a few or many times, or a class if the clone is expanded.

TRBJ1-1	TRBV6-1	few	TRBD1	CASSPLTGVGTEAFF	TGTGCCAGCAGTCCGCTGACAGGGGTGGGCACTGAAGCTTTCTTT
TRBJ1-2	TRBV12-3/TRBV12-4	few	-	CASSPSAANYGYTF	TGTGCCAGCAGTCCCTCGGCGGCTAACTATGGCTACACCTTC
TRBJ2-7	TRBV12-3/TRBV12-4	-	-	CASSPTTRGSYEQYF	TGTGCCAGCAGTCCCACCACCAGGGGTTCCTACGAGCAGTACTTC
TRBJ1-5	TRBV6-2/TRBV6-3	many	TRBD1	CASSRGTVDQPQHF	TGTGCCAGCAGCCGTGGGACAGTAGATCAGCCCCAGCATTTT
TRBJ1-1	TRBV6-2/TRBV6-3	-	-	CASSYVGVNTEAFF	TGTGCCAGCAGTTACGTTGGTGTGAACACTGAAGCTTTCTTT
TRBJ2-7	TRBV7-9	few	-	CASSLKGAYEQYF	TGTGCCAGCAGCTTAAAAGGGGCCTACGAGCAGTACTTC
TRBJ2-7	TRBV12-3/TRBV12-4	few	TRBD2	CASSEEASGTNEQYF	TGTGCCAGCAGCGAGGAAGCTAGCGGGACGAACGAGCAGTACTTC
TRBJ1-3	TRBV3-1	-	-	CASSTWTASGNTIYF	TGTGCCAGCAGCACCTGGACAGCCTCTGGAAACACCATATATTTT
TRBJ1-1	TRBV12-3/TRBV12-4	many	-	CASSIQGTEAFF	TGTGCCAGCAGCATACAGGGCACTGAAGCTTTCTTT
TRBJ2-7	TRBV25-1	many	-	CASNRGNNEQYF	TGTGCCAGCAACCGGGGGAATAACGAGCAGTACTTC
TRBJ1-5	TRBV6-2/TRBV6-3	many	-	CASSSFAGSNQPQHF	TGTGCCAGCAGTTCATTTGCGGGAAGCAATCAGCCCCAGCATTTT
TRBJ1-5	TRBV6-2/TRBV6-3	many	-	CASAGAVGQPQHF	TGTGCCAGTGCCGGGGCTGTTGGACAGCCCCAGCATTTT
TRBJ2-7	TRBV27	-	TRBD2	CASATVGGPYEQYF	TGTGCCAGCGCAACGGTGGGAGGGCCATACGAGCAGTACTTC
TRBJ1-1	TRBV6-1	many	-	CASSDGVEAFF	TGTGCCAGCAGTGACGGGGTTGAAGCTTTCTTT
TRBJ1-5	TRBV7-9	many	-	CASSLGANNQPQHF	TGTGCCAGCAGCTTAGGGGCCAACAATCAGCCCCAGCATTTT
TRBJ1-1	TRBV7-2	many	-	CASTPGFDTEAFF	TGTGCCAGCACCCCGGGGTTCGACACTGAAGCTTTCTTT
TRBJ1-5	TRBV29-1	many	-	CSVVDSWNQPRHF	TGCAGCGTTGTAGACAGCTGGAATCAGCCCCGGCATTTT
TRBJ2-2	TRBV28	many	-	CASSFTGELFF	TGTGCCAGCAGTTTTACCGGGGAGCTGTTTTTT
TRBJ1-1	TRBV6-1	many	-	CASNLASFEAFF	TGTGCCAGCAACTTGGCCAGCTTTGAAGCTTTCTTT
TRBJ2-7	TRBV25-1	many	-	CASSGGRTYEQYF	TGTGCCAGCAGTGGGGGACGAACCTACGAGCAGTACTTC
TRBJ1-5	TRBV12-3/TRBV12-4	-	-	CASSIRGPQPQHF	TGTGCCAGCAGTATTCGGGGCCCTCAGCCCCAGCATTTT
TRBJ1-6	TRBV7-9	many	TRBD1	CASSSGTGNAASPLHF	TGTGCCAGCAGCAGCGGGACAGGGAATGCCGCTTCACCCCTCCACTTT
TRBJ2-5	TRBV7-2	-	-	CASSYAGLTQETQYF	TGTGCCAGCAGTTACGCGGGACTGACCCAAGAGACCCAGTACTTC